This T cell receptor beta chain was recovered during a study of neurological immune-mediated disorders. This clonotype was recorded many times. Whenever a sequencing run was performed, it yielded over 190 million TCR-beta sequences from 15-18 subjects. MiXCR was run by TCRdb on the 5' RACE reads, yielding one entry per CDR3 protein. The repertoire holds approximately 38,000 distinct CDR3 sequences, with 11% as singletons. Libraries from sorted cells each used around 920,000 CD4+ or CD8+ T cells. The sample taken for sequencing was CD4+ T cells from blood. This TCR came from a woman in her twenties or thirties with HTLV-1-associated myelopathy (HAM/TSP).

The DNA of the CDR3 is TGCGCCAGCAGCTTGGTAGTTCTCCGGGACGGCGGGGGCTACACCTTC. As protein: CASSLVVLRDGGGYTF. This chain joins TRBV5-1 and TRBJ1-2, with a weak D call TRBD1 (5 bases). CDR1 is SGHRS, CDR2 YFSETQ, per germline. V was shortened by 0 bases and J by 8 bases, with 20 bases between the two germline ends. This CDR3 is 16 amino acids long.